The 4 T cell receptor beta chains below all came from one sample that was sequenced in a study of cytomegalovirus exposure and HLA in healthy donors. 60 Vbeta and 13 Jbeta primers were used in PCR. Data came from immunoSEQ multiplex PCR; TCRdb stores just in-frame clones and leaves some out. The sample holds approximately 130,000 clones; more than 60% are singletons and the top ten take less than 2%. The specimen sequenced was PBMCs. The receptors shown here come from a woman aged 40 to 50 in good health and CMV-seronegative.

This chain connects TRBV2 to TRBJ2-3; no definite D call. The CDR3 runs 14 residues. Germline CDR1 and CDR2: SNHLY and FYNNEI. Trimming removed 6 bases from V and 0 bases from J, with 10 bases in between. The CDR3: CASRNELSTDTQYF. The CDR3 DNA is TGTGCCAGCAGAAACGAACTTAGCACAGATACGCAGTATTTT. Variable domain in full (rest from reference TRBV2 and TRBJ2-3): EPEVTQTPSHQVTQMGQEVILRCVPISNHLYFYWYRQILGQKVEFLVSFYNNEISEKSEIFDDQFSVERPDGSNFTLKIRSTKLEDSAMYFCASRNELSTDTQYFGPGTRLTVL.

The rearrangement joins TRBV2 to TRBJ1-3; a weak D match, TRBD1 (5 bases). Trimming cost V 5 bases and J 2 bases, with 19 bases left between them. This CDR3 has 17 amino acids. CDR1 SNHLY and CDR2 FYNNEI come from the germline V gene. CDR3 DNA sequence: TGTGCCAGCAGTAAACTCCCCAGGGAAGGACCTGGAAACACCATATATTTT. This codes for CASSKLPREGPGNTIYF.

CDR3 coding DNA: TGCGCCAGCAGCCAAACTAGCGAAGAGACCCAGTACTTC. Encoded protein: CASSQTSEETQYF. V is TRBV5-1 and J is TRBJ2-5; 7 bases align to TRBD2. Losses at the gene ends were 4 bases for V and 3 bases for J; bases not matched to a gene: 3. Per the germline V gene, CDR1 is SGHRS and CDR2 is YFSETQ. This CDR3 spans 13 amino acids.

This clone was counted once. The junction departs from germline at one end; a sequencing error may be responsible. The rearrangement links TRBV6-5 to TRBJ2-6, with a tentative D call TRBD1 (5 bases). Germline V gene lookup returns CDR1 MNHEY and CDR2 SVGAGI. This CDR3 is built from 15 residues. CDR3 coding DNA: TGTGCCAGCAGTCCTGGTAGCTCTGGGGCCAACGGCCTGACTTTC. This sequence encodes CASSPGSSGANGLTF.